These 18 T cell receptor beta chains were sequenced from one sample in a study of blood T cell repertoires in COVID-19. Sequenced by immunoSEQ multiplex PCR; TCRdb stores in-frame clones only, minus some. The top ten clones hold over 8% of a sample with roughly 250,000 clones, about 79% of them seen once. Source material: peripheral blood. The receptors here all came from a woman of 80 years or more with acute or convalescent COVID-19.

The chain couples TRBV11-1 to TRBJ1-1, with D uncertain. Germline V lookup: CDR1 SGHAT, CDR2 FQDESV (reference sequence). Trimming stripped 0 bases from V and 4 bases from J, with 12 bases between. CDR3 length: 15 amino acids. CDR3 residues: CASSLALGGSTEAFF. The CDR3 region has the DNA TGTGCCAGCAGCTTAGCGCTTGGAGGGAGCACTGAAGCTTTCTTT.

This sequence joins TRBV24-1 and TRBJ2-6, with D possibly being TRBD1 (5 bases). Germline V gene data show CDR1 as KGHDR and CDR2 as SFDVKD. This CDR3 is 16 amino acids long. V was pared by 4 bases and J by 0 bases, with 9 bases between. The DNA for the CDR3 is TGTGCCACCAGTGACAGGGAACGCTCTGGGGCCAACGTCCTGACTTTC. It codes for CATSDRERSGANVLTF.

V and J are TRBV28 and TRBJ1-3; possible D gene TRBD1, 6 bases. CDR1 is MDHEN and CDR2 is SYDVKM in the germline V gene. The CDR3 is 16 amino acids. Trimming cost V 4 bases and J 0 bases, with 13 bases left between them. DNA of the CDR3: TGTGCCAGCAGTTACTCAGGGGCCCTCTCTGGAAACACCATATATTTT. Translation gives CASSYSGALSGNTIYF. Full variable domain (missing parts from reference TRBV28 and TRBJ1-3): DVKVTQSSRYLVKRTGEKVFLECVQDMDHENMFWYRQDPGLGLRLIYFSYDVKMKEKGDIPEGYSVSREKKERFSLILESASTNQTSMYLCASSYSGALSGNTIYFGEGSWLTVV.

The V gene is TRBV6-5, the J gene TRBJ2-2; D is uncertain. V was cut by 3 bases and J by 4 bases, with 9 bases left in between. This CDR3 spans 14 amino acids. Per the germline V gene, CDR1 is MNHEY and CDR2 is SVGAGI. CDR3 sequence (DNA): TGTGCCAGCAGTTATCACAGCCCCACCGGGGAGCTGTTTTTT. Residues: CASSYHSPTGELFF.

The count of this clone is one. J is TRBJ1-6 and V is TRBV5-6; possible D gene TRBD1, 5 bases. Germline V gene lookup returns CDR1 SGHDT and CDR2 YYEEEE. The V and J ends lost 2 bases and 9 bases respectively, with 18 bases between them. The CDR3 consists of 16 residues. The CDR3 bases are TGTGCCAGCAGCTTCGGGCGGGGCCTTTATGGTTCACCCCTCCACTTT. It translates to CASSFGRGLYGSPLHF.

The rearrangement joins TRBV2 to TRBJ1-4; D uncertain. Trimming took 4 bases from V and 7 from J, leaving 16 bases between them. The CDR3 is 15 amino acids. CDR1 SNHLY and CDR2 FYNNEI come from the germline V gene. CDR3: CASSAGGFAGEKLFF. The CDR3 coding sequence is TGTGCCAGCAGTGCAGGAGGGTTTGCGGGTGAAAAACTGTTTTTT.

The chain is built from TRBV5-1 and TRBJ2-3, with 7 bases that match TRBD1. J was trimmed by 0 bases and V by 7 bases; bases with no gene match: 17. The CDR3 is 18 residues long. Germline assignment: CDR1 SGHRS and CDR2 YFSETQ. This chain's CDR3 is CASALLHSTGASTDTQYF. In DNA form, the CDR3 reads TGCGCCAGCGCTCTACTACACAGTACAGGGGCTAGCACAGATACGCAGTATTTT.

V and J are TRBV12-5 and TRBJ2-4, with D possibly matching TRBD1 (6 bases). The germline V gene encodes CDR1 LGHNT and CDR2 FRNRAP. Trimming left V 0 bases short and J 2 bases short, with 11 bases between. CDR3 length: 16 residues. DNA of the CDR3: TGTGCTAGTGGTTTGGTGGACGGGGACACCAAAAACATTCAGTACTTC. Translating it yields CASGLVDGDTKNIQYF.

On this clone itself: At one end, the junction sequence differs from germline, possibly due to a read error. The CDR3 DNA reads as TGTGCTAGCAGCTTAGCTCAAGGGACAGGGGATTCACCCCTCCACTTT. Amino acids: CASSLAQGTGDSPLHF. The gene calls are TRBV7-7 and TRBJ1-6, with 10 bases lining up with TRBD1. Germline loops: CDR1 SSHAT, CDR2 FNYEAQ (reference sequence). The CDR3 runs 16 residues.

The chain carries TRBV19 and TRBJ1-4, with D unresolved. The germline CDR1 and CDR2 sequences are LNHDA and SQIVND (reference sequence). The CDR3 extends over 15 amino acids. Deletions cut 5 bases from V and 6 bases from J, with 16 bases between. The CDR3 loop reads CASSPDRLGHEKLFF. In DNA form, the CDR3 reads TGTGCCAGTAGTCCCGACCGCCTAGGCCATGAAAAACTGTTTTTT.

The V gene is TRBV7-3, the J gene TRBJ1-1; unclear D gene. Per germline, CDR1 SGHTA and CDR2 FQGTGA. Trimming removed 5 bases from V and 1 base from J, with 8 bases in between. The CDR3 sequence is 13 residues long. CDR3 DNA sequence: TGTGCCAGCAGCGTCCAGGAGAACACTGAAGCTTTCTTT. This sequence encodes CASSVQENTEAFF.

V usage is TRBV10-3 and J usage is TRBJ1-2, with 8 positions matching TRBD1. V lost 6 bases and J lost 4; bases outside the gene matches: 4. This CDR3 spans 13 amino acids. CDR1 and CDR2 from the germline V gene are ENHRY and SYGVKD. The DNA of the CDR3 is TGTGCCATCAGGCCGACAGGGGTCTATGGCTACACCTTC. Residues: CAIRPTGVYGYTF.

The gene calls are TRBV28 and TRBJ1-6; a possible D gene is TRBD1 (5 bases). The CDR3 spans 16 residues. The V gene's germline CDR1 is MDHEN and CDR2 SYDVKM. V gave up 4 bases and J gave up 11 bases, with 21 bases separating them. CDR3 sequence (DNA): TGTGCCAGCAGTTCCTTAAGGGGCCTGTCGACCCCACCCCTCCACTTT. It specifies CASSSLRGLSTPPLHF.

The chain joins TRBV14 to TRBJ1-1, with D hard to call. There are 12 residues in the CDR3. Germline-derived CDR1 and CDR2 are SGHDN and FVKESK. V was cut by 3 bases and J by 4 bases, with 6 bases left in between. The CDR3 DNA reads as TGTGCCAGCAGCCAGTCCGGCACTGAAGCTTTCTTT. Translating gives CASSQSGTEAFF.

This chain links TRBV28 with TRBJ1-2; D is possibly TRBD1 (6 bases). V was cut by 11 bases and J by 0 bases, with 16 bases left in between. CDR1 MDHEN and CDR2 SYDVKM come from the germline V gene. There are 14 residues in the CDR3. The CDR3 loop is CASGAHRPNYGYTF. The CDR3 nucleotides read TGTGCCTCAGGGGCCCACCGCCCTAACTATGGCTACACCTTC.

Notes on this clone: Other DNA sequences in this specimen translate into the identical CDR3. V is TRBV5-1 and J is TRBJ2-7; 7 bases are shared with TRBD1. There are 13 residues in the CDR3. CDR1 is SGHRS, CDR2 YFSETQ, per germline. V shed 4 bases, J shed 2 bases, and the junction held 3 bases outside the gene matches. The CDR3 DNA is TGCGCCAGCAGCCCGGGACAGACCTACGAGCAGTACTTC. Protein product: CASSPGQTYEQYF. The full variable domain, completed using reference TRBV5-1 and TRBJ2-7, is KAGVTQTPRYLIKTRGQQVTLSCSPISGHRSVSWYQQTPGQGLQFLFEYFSETQRNKGNFPGRFSGRQFSNSRSEMNVSTLELGDSALYLCASSPGQTYEQYFGPGTRLTVT.

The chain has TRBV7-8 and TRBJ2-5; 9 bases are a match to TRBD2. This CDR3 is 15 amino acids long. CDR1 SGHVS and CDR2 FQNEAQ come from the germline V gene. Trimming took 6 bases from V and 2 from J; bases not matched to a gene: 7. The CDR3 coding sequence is TGTGCCAGCAGACCAAGAGGACTAGCGCAAGAGACCCAGTACTTC. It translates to CASRPRGLAQETQYF.

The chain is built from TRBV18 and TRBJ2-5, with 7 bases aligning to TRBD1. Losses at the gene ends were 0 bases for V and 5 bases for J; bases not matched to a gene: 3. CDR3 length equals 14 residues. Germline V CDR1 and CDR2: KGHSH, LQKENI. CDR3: CASSPPTGWETQYF. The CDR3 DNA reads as TGTGCCAGCTCACCACCGACAGGGTGGGAGACCCAGTACTTC.